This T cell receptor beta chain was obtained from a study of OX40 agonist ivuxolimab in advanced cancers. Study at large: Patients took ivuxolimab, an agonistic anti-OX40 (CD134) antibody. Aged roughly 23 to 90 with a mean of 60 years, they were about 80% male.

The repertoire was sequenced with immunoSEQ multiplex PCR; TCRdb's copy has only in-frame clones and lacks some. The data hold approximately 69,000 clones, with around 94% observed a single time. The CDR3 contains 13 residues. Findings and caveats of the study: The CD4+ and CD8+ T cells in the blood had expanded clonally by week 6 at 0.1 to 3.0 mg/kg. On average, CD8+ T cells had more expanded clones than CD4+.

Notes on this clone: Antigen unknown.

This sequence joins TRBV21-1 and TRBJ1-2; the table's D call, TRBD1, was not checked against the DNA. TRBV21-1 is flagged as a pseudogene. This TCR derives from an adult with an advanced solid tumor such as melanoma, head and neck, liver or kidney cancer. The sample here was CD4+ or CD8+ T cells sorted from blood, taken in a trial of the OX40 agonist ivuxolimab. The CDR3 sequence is CASSPQGFYGYTF. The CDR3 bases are TGTGCCAGCAGCCCTCAGGGATTCTATGGCTACACCTTC.